Listed here are 25 T cell receptor beta chains from one sample, sequenced in a study of T-cell reconstitution after alpha-beta-depleted transplantation in children. It was with unique molecular identifiers that the TCRbeta library was prepared. TCRdb itself ran the PCR reads through MiXCR, one entry per CDR3 protein. The sample lists around 380,000 distinct CDR3 sequences, 9.5% to 13% occurring once. The specimen was PBMCs from the stem cell graft donor, collected from the stem cell graft. These receptors were collected from a human donor who donated a stem cell graft to a child with acute myeloid leukemia.

This clonotype appeared a few times. This CDR3 reads CASSQFRGNTEAFF. DNA for the CDR3: TGTGCCAGCAGCCAATTCAGGGGAAACACTGAAGCTTTCTTT. The chain carries TRBV7-6 and TRBJ1-1, with D possibly being TRBD1 (6 bases). The CDR3 runs to 14 residues. V was trimmed by 5 bases and J by 2 bases, leaving 12 bases between them. Germline V gene data show CDR1 as SGHVS and CDR2 as FNYEAQ.

This chain joins TRBV12-3 or TRBV12-4 and TRBJ1-6; D remains unclear. V was clipped by 2 bases and J by 6 bases, with 8 bases between them. The CDR3 loop spans 14 amino acids. The CDR3 loop reads CASSLSSSNSPLHF. The DNA for the CDR3 is TGTGCCAGCAGTTTATCGTCAAGTAATTCACCCCTCCACTTT.

This clonotype was detected only a few times. The chain links TRBV7-9 to TRBJ2-5; a possible D gene is TRBD2 (5 bases). CDR3 length equals 15 residues. The ends were cut back, 2 bases at V and 2 bases at J, with 12 bases in the middle. CDR1 and CDR2 from the germline V gene are SEHNR and FQNEAQ (reference sequence). For the CDR3, the DNA is TGTGCCAGCAGCTTACTAGCAGAGCTTCAAGAGACCCAGTACTTC. Translating it yields CASSLLAELQETQYF. The full variable domain, rest sourced from reference TRBV7-9 and TRBJ2-5, is DTGVSQNPRHKITKRGQNVTFRCDPISEHNRLYWYRQTLGQGPEFLTYFQNEAQLEKSRLLSDRFSAERPKGSFSTLEIQRTEQGDSAMYLCASSLLAELQETQYFGPGTRLLVL.

CDR3 sequence: CASRDRAGGYTF. The CDR3 DNA reads TGTGCCAGTAGGGACAGGGCTGGAGGCTACACCTTC. The gene calls are TRBV19 and TRBJ1-2; TRBD1 aligns across 8 bases. V lost 6 bases and J lost 8; bases outside the gene matches: 5. The germline CDR1 and CDR2 sequences are LNHDA and SQIVND (reference sequence). The length of the CDR3 is 12 residues.

This clonotype was counted between two and nine times. The rearrangement uses TRBV5-1 and TRBJ2-1, with 13 bases that match TRBD2. The CDR3 loop spans 15 amino acids. V trimming: 2 bases; J trimming: 8 bases; junction bases outside the gene matches: 4. Germline V gene sequence: CDR1 SGHRS, CDR2 YFSETQ. CDR3 loop: CASSFIGTSGDEQFF. CDR3 in DNA: TGCGCCAGCAGCTTCATCGGGACTAGCGGGGATGAGCAGTTCTTC.

This clonotype came up many times. V is TRBV27 and J is TRBJ2-5, with 10 nucleotides matching TRBD1. The length of the CDR3 is 13 residues. V shed 5 bases and J 5 bases; nucleotides not matched to a gene: 2. Germline CDR1 MNHEY, CDR2 SMNVEV (reference sequence). The DNA for the CDR3 is TGTGCCAGCAGTCGACAGGGGGCGGAGACCCAGTACTTC. Its translation is CASSRQGAETQYF.

The chain carries TRBV20-1 and TRBJ2-5, with unresolved D. The germline V gene encodes CDR1 DFQATT and CDR2 SNEGSKA (reference sequence). V lost 6 bases to trimming and J lost 4 bases, with 9 bases between them. This CDR3 spans 11 amino acids. CDR3 sequence: CSAPFAETQYF. CDR3 bases: TGCAGTGCGCCATTCGCAGAGACCCAGTACTTC.

This clonotype came up once. The chain employs TRBV13 and TRBJ2-5, with TRBD2 identical over 13 bases. V dropped 5 bases and J dropped 4; count of bases not matched to a gene: 4. The germline V gene has CDR1 PRHDT and CDR2 FYEKMQ (reference sequence). The CDR3 extends over 15 amino acids. The CDR3, as DNA: TGTGCCAGCAGCATTCGGACTAGCGGGGGAGAGACCCAGTACTTC. Protein: CASSIRTSGGETQYF.

The chain links TRBV7-2 to TRBJ2-5; D unresolved. The CDR3 has 13 residues. Germline V gives CDR1 SGHTA, CDR2 FQGNSA. Trimming left V 4 bases short and J 0 bases short, with 6 bases between. CDR3 DNA sequence: TGTGCCAGCAGCTCCGAGTACCAAGAGACCCAGTACTTC. Translating gives CASSSEYQETQYF.

The chain carries TRBV6-2 or TRBV6-3 and TRBJ2-1; 10 bases line up with TRBD2. Trimming took 5 bases from V and 14 from J; bases not matched to a gene: 12. Germline values: CDR1 MNHEY, CDR2 SVGEGT. The CDR3 totals 14 residues. This CDR3 reads CASSTLGASGSEFF. In DNA, the CDR3 is TGTGCCAGCAGTACTCTTGGGGCTAGCGGGAGTGAGTTCTTC.

This clonotype was seen many times. The J gene is TRBJ1-4, the V gene TRBV7-9; D is unresolved. V was cut by 6 bases and J by 4 bases, with 15 bases left in between. The CDR3 has 15 residues. Looked up from germline, CDR1 is SEHNR and CDR2 is FQNEAQ (reference sequence). The CDR3 is CASRLTGSSNEKLFF. The CDR3 nucleotides read TGTGCCAGCAGACTAACGGGCAGTAGTAATGAAAAACTGTTTTTT.

This clonotype occurred a few times. The chain's CDR3 is CASTPLGTGREYEQYF. Written as DNA, the CDR3 is TGTGCCAGCACCCCTCTAGGGACCGGGAGGGAATACGAGCAGTACTTC. J is TRBJ2-7 and V is TRBV27; 8 nucleotides match TRBD2. Germline V CDR1 and CDR2: MNHEY, SMNVEV (reference sequence). The trim removed 7 bases at V and 4 bases at J, leaving 15 bases unmatched. CDR3 length: 16 amino acids.

The sample holds many counts of this clonotype. The rearrangement uses TRBV9 and TRBJ2-2; D may be TRBD1 (6 bases). Germline lookup yields CDR1 SGDLS and CDR2 YYNGEE. The CDR3 length is 15 residues. The V end lost 0 bases, the J end lost 4 bases, and 10 bases lay between the germline ends. The CDR3 spells CASSVDGQPTGELFF. The CDR3 region has the DNA TGTGCCAGCAGCGTAGATGGACAGCCCACCGGGGAGCTGTTTTTT.

This rearrangement joins TRBV6-2 or TRBV6-3 to TRBJ2-1; maybe TRBD1 (6 bases). The CDR3 contains 14 residues. Germline V gene data show CDR1 as MNHEY and CDR2 as SVGEGT. The germline V and J ends were trimmed by 8 bases and 6 bases, with 17 bases remaining between them. CDR3 in DNA: TGTGCCAGCCGCTACCGGGACACATCCAATGAGCAGTTCTTC. Translating it yields CASRYRDTSNEQFF.

The table lists this clonotype with many counts. The genes are TRBV15 and TRBJ2-1; 12 bases line up with TRBD2. Unmatched junction bases numbered 6, after V lost 1 base and J lost 5 bases. The CDR3 spans 17 residues. The germline V gene encodes CDR1 LNHNV and CDR2 YYDKDF (reference sequence). The CDR3 DNA reads as TGTGCCACCAGCAGAGCAAAGACTAGCGGGGGAGACAATGAGCAGTTCTTC. Translated: CATSRAKTSGGDNEQFF.

The chain has TRBV11-2 and TRBJ2-3; the match to TRBD2 covers 11 bases. CDR3 length: 14 residues. The junction had 2 bases not matched to a gene; V was cut back by 6 bases and J by 3 bases. Per germline, CDR1 SGHAT and CDR2 FQNNGV. In DNA, the CDR3 is TGTGCCAGCAGGACTAGCGGGAATACAGATACGCAGTATTTT. The encoded protein is CASRTSGNTDTQYF.

The chain combines TRBV19 with TRBJ1-2, with a possible D match to TRBD1 (5 bases). Germline V CDR1 and CDR2: LNHDA, SQIVND (reference sequence). This CDR3 comprises 16 residues. With 2 bases removed from V and 7 bases from J, the gap between germline ends came to 20 bases. CDR3 coding DNA: TGTGCCAGTAGTATACCCGGGGCAGGGATATCCCTTGGCTACACCTTC. Protein: CASSIPGAGISLGYTF.

This clonotype was seen a handful of times. The V and J genes are TRBV7-2 and TRBJ2-5; TRBD2 agrees at 8 bases. Germline V gene sequence: CDR1 SGHTA, CDR2 FQGNSA. The CDR3 spans 14 residues. Trimming removed 5 bases from V and 0 bases from J; junction bases left unmatched: 2. CDR3 amino acids: CASSVLADQETQYF. Written as DNA, the CDR3 is TGTGCCAGCAGCGTACTAGCGGACCAAGAGACCCAGTACTTC.

This clonotype was recorded a few times. This chain joins TRBV7-8 and TRBJ2-1; possible D gene TRBD2, 5 bases. V lost 5 bases to trimming and J lost 9 bases, with 32 bases between them. Germline V gene lookup returns CDR1 SGHVS and CDR2 FQNEAQ. The CDR3 runs to 19 residues. DNA for the CDR3: TGTGCCAGCAGCGAAAAGACCGGGAACCCGATTCTAAGAGTCAGTGAGCAGTTCTTC. Amino acid sequence: CASSEKTGNPILRVSEQFF.

This clonotype appeared many times. The V gene is TRBV3-1, the J gene TRBJ1-2, with D unclear. Germline lookup yields CDR1 LGHDT and CDR2 YNNKEL (reference sequence). Trimming left V 0 bases short and J 8 bases short, with 19 bases between. The CDR3 is 16 residues long. DNA for the CDR3: TGTGCCAGCAGCCAAGATTCCTTTCGGGCCGTAGAAGGCTACACCTTC. Its protein product is CASSQDSFRAVEGYTF.

This chain links TRBV20-1 with TRBJ2-4; D is undetermined. With 0 bases removed from V and 8 bases from J, the gap between germline ends came to 14 bases. Germline V gene data show CDR1 as DFQATT and CDR2 as SNEGSKA (reference sequence). The CDR3 is 14 residues long. The CDR3 bases are TGCAGTGCTAGAGATTTCTCTCGGGCGGACATTCAGTACTTC. Amino acids: CSARDFSRADIQYF.

V gene TRBV19 combines with J gene TRBJ2-5; D unresolved. In germline, CDR1 is LNHDA, CDR2 SQIVND (reference sequence). Trimming cost V 2 bases and J 2 bases, with 15 bases left between them. The CDR3 is 16 residues long. The CDR3 reads CASSIIISRIQETQYF. The CDR3, as DNA: TGTGCCAGTAGTATAATAATTTCAAGGATACAAGAGACCCAGTACTTC.

The chain is built from TRBV12-3 or TRBV12-4 and TRBJ2-3; D possibly matches TRBD1 or TRBD2 (6 bases each). The CDR3 consists of 15 residues. Trimming removed 6 bases from V and 6 bases from J, with 19 bases in between. CDR3 bases: TGTGCCAGCAGCCGCCAGAGGGGGGTCGGGGATACGCAGTATTTT. It translates to CASSRQRGVGDTQYF.

This clonotype has at least ten counts. The chain combines TRBV29-1 with TRBJ2-5; 8 nucleotides agree with TRBD1. This CDR3 is 13 amino acids long. CDR1 and CDR2 from the germline V gene are SQVTM and ANQGSEA. The V and J ends lost 7 bases and 2 bases, in that order; junction bases with no gene match: 6. CDR3 nucleotides: TGCAGCGCCCTAGGACAGGGTCAAGAGACCCAGTACTTC. This codes for CSALGQGQETQYF.

CDR3 nucleotides: TGTGCCATCCTTGCTTCTGGACTAGCGGGGAACACCGGGGAGCTGTTTTTT. This translates into CAILASGLAGNTGELFF. The chain employs TRBV10-3 and TRBJ2-2, with 11 bases matching TRBD2. CDR1 and CDR2 from the germline V gene are ENHRY and SYGVKD. Trimming took 8 bases from V and 1 from J; bases not matched to a gene: 9. The CDR3 contains 17 residues.